The 30 T cell receptor beta chains presented below share a single source sample, sequenced in a study of Ad26.COV2.S vaccination and SARS-CoV-2 variants. The assay was immunoSEQ multiplex PCR, and TCRdb's table has in-frame clones only and misses some. There are 200,000 to 250,000 clones in the sample; approximately 90% occur only once, and about 10% lies in the top ten. Treatment reported: over 15 received Ad26.COV2.S at low or high dose, single or two shots; about 5 received placebo; per-sample allocation not given. Day 63 following the first vaccine or placebo injection was when the samples were taken. This material consisted of peripheral blood, taken in a trial of Ad26.COV2.S vaccine versus placebo. The receptors shown here come from a person aged 18-65 years who received the Ad26.COV2.S COVID-19 vaccine or a placebo.

The rearrangement links TRBV24-1 to TRBJ1-5; D unclear. Germline V gene sequence: CDR1 KGHDR, CDR2 SFDVKD. CDR3 length: 14 amino acids. Trimming took off 4 bases at V and 4 bases at J, with 10 bases between the two ends. CDR3 amino acids: CATSDMSGNQPQHF. CDR3 coding DNA: TGTGCCACCAGTGACATGTCGGGGAATCAGCCCCAGCATTTT.

The chain carries TRBV25-1 and TRBJ2-5, with D perhaps TRBD1 (6 bases). The CDR3 loop spans 12 amino acids. The germline V and J ends were trimmed by 4 bases and 8 bases, with 11 bases remaining between them. CDR1 is MGHDK and CDR2 is SYGVNS in the germline V gene. The CDR3 region is CASSGAQGTQYF. Written as DNA, the CDR3 is TGTGCCAGCAGTGGGGCACAGGGCACCCAGTACTTC.

The rearrangement uses TRBV6-2 or TRBV6-3 and TRBJ2-3; D perhaps matches TRBD1 (6 bases). CDR3 size: 14 residues. Trimming stripped 5 bases from V and 3 bases from J, with 12 bases between. Germline V lookup: CDR1 MNHEY, CDR2 SVGEGT. The DNA for the CDR3 is TGTGCCAGCAGTACCGGACAGTTAACAGATACGCAGTATTTT. Translated: CASSTGQLTDTQYF.

Here the CDR3 DNA reads TGTGCCAGCAGGGGGGGACAGGGCGTCGCTACTAATGAAAAACTGTTTTTT. It encodes CASRGGQGVATNEKLFF. The chain recombines TRBV27 with TRBJ1-4, with 9 bases matching TRBD1. The CDR3 is 17 amino acids. Trimming cost V 6 bases and J 2 bases; bases outside gene matches: 10. The germline CDR1 and CDR2 sequences are MNHEY and SMNVEV (reference sequence).

This clone showed up just once. V is TRBV7-2 and J is TRBJ1-2, with no clear D. Germline assignment: CDR1 SGHTA and CDR2 FQGNSA. This CDR3 is 14 amino acids long. Trimming removed 3 bases from V and 7 bases from J, with 15 bases in between. CDR3 DNA sequence: TGTGCCAGCAGCTTTCAAAGGGAAGTGGGTGGCTACACCTTC. This encodes CASSFQREVGGYTF.

The J gene is TRBJ2-7, the V gene TRBV5-1; 7 bases are shared with TRBD1. Per germline, CDR1 SGHRS and CDR2 YFSETQ. The CDR3 has 15 residues. V lost 0 bases, J lost 6 bases, and 9 bases stayed unmatched. In nucleotides, the CDR3 is TGCGCCAGCAGCTTGGCCTCAACAGGGGTTGGCGAGCAGTACTTC. This sequence encodes CASSLASTGVGEQYF.

The V call is TRBV4-2, the J call TRBJ2-5; D not certain. The germline V gene has CDR1 LGHNA and CDR2 YNFKEQ. The CDR3 spans 12 residues. V gave up 4 bases and J gave up 7 bases, with 10 bases separating them. The CDR3 is CASSPALGTQYF. CDR3 DNA: TGTGCCAGCAGCCCTGCGCTAGGGACCCAGTACTTC.

The chain uses TRBV15 and TRBJ2-1; D possibly corresponds to TRBD2 (5 bases). This CDR3 comprises 13 residues. CDR1 LNHNV and CDR2 YYDKDF come from the germline V gene (reference sequence). V lost 3 bases, J lost 5 bases, and 8 bases lay in between. The CDR3 sequence is CATSSSADNEQFF. CDR3 DNA: TGTGCCACCAGCAGTTCAGCGGACAATGAGCAGTTCTTC.

The rearrangement joins TRBV7-8 to TRBJ2-5; 11 bases agree with TRBD1. CDR1 is SGHVS and CDR2 is FQNEAQ in the germline V gene. The CDR3 contains 16 residues. The V and J ends lost 1 base and 5 bases, in that order; junction bases with no gene match: 6. CDR3 loop: CASSLGTGGGGETQYF. The CDR3 DNA follows: TGTGCCAGCAGCTTAGGGACAGGGGGCGGCGGGGAGACCCAGTACTTC.

The V call is TRBV5-6, the J call TRBJ2-3; 9 nucleotides align to TRBD2. This CDR3 region has 16 residues. Germline-derived CDR1 and CDR2 are SGHDT and YYEEEE. The J segment lost 1 base and the V segment lost 5 bases, leaving 8 bases of the junction unmatched. The CDR3 bases are TGTGCCAGCAGAACTCGAGCGGGAGGACGCACAGATACGCAGTATTTT. This encodes CASRTRAGGRTDTQYF.

The V gene is TRBV28, the J gene TRBJ2-7; tentative D call: TRBD2 (5 bases). The germline CDR1 and CDR2 sequences are MDHEN and SYDVKM. This CDR3 spans 13 amino acids. The V end was cut by 4 bases, the J end by 2 bases, with 9 bases between. CDR3: CASSSARAYEQYF. CDR3 sequence (DNA): TGTGCCAGCAGTTCGGCGCGGGCCTACGAGCAGTACTTC.

CDR3 residues: CASSPKLARADTQYF. The CDR3 DNA reads TGTGCCAGCAGTCCGAAACTGGCCCGGGCGGATACGCAGTATTTT. This sequence joins TRBV27 and TRBJ2-3; D is unclear. The ends were cut back, 5 bases at V and 6 bases at J, with 18 bases in the middle. The germline gives CDR1 MNHEY, CDR2 SMNVEV (reference sequence). This CDR3 has 15 residues.

The chain carries TRBV18 and TRBJ2-5, with TRBD2 matching 9 bases. CDR1 KGHSH and CDR2 LQKENI come from the germline V gene. This CDR3 contains 16 residues. Trimming cost V 1 base and J 2 bases; bases outside gene matches: 5. The CDR3 here is CASSPLSGSRQETQYF. CDR3 DNA sequence: TGTGCCAGCTCACCACTTAGCGGGAGTCGTCAAGAGACCCAGTACTTC.

The rearrangement links TRBV5-1 to TRBJ1-2; D unclear. Germline V gives CDR1 SGHRS, CDR2 YFSETQ. The CDR3 runs 17 residues. V lost 4 bases and J 6 bases, leaving 25 bases between the germline ends. The CDR3 reads CASSTASGPPTEDGYTF. DNA for the CDR3: TGCGCCAGCAGCACCGCCTCCGGGCCACCAACCGAGGATGGCTACACCTTC.

This clone occurred many times. J is TRBJ2-1 and V is TRBV6-5, with a weak D call TRBD1 (6 bases). V shed 6 bases and J shed 5 bases, with 11 bases lying between them. The CDR3 loop spans 13 amino acids. Germline V gives CDR1 MNHEY, CDR2 SVGAGI. This CDR3 is CASRVDSHNEQFF. The CDR3, as DNA: TGTGCCAGCAGAGTGGACAGTCACAATGAGCAGTTCTTC.

The chain combines TRBV29-1 with TRBJ2-7, with D perhaps TRBD1 or TRBD2 (7 bases each). V was cut by 6 bases and J by 6 bases, with 12 bases left in between. The germline V gene has CDR1 SQVTM and CDR2 ANQGSEA. The CDR3 loop spans 11 amino acids. CDR3 in amino acids: CSVSRGGEQYF. The CDR3 nucleotides are TGCAGCGTCAGCAGGGGGGGCGAGCAGTACTTC.

The J gene is TRBJ1-2, the V gene TRBV6-1; the D is unclear. Trimming left V 1 base short and J 5 bases short, with 17 bases between. CDR1 is MNHNS, CDR2 SASEGT, per germline. The CDR3 covers 16 residues. In DNA, the CDR3 is TGTGCCAGCAGTGAAGAGGAACGGGCGATTGGATATGGCTACACCTTC. This gives the protein CASSEEERAIGYGYTF.

Note on this clone: The identical CDR3 is also encoded by other nucleotide sequences in the sample. The V gene is TRBV10-1, the J gene TRBJ1-5; weak D call: TRBD1 (5 bases). The CDR3 has 13 amino acids. CDR1 and CDR2 from the germline V gene are WNHNN and SYGVQD (reference sequence). Trimming took off 0 bases at V and 7 bases at J, with 7 bases between the two ends. The CDR3 region is CASSESQGQPQHF. As DNA, the CDR3 is TGCGCCAGCAGTGAGTCGCAGGGCCAGCCCCAGCATTTT.

This sequence joins TRBV12-3 or TRBV12-4 and TRBJ1-2; D remains unclear. V was pared by 2 bases and J by 4 bases, with 8 bases between. The CDR3 is 13 residues long. The CDR3 is CASSLPGAYGYTF. CDR3 nucleotide sequence: TGTGCCAGCAGTTTACCCGGTGCCTATGGCTACACCTTC.

This chain connects TRBV2 to TRBJ2-7, with D perhaps assigned TRBD1 or TRBD2 (6 bases each). Between the trimmed V and J ends, which lost 6 bases and 4 bases, there was a span of 19 bases. The CDR3 spans 15 residues. Looked up from germline, CDR1 is SNHLY and CDR2 is FYNNEI. The CDR3 sequence: CASSGPRGQIYEQYF. The CDR3 DNA follows: TGTGCCAGCAGCGGCCCTCGGGGGCAGATATACGAGCAGTACTTC.

The chain uses TRBV2 and TRBJ2-4, with D unclear. Per germline, CDR1 SNHLY and CDR2 FYNNEI. V lost 3 bases, J lost 1 base, and 10 bases lay in between. The CDR3 is made up of 15 amino acids. In DNA, the CDR3 is TGTGCCAGCAGTGAGGGGAATTTGGCCAAAAACATTCAGTACTTC. It translates to CASSEGNLAKNIQYF.

The table lists this clone with a count of one. This chain connects TRBV5-1 to TRBJ2-3; D is undetermined. The V end was cut by 0 bases, the J end by 6 bases, with 14 bases between. Germline V gene data show CDR1 as SGHRS and CDR2 as YFSETQ. This CDR3 comprises 15 residues. CDR3 residues: CASSLGGNPRDTQYF. DNA for the CDR3: TGCGCCAGCAGCTTGGGCGGAAACCCCCGGGATACGCAGTATTTT.

The chain couples TRBV5-4 to TRBJ2-3; D might be TRBD1 or TRBD2, each matching 6 bases. The CDR3 spans 15 residues. CDR1 is SGHNT and CDR2 is YYREEE in the germline V gene (reference sequence). V was pared by 1 base and J by 4 bases, with 13 bases between. In DNA form, the CDR3 reads TGTGCCAGCAGCTTGTCTGGGGGCGGGGCAGATACGCAGTATTTT. Its translation is CASSLSGGGADTQYF.

The gene calls are TRBV7-2 and TRBJ2-3, with D perhaps TRBD2 (6 bases). In germline, CDR1 is SGHTA, CDR2 FQGNSA. Trimming shortened V by 5 bases and J by 4 bases, and 13 bases separated the two germline ends. CDR3 size: 14 residues. This CDR3 reads CASSTRLGPDTQYF. The DNA of the CDR3 is TGTGCCAGCAGCACCCGACTAGGACCAGATACGCAGTATTTT.

The V gene is TRBV19, the J gene TRBJ2-7, with TRBD2 matching 7 bases. Germline V gene lookup returns CDR1 LNHDA and CDR2 SQIVND (reference sequence). The junction had 6 bases not matched to a gene; V was cut back by 4 bases and J by 0 bases. The CDR3 is 15 amino acids. Written as DNA, the CDR3 is TGTGCCAGTAGTAATATTGGGGGGGTCTCCTACGAGCAGTACTTC. This encodes CASSNIGGVSYEQYF.

V gene TRBV15 combines with J gene TRBJ2-4, with TRBD2 matching over 8 bases. J lost 2 bases, V lost 3 bases, and 6 bases had no gene match. This CDR3 contains 16 residues. The V gene's germline CDR1 is LNHNV and CDR2 YYDKDF (reference sequence). The CDR3 DNA reads as TGTGCCACCAGCAGGCCGGGCGGGGGGACCAAAAACATTCAGTACTTC. Translating it yields CATSRPGGGTKNIQYF.

The chain employs TRBV6-5 and TRBJ1-4; maybe TRBD1 (5 bases). The germline CDR1 and CDR2 sequences are MNHEY and SVGAGI. CDR3 size: 14 residues. V was trimmed by 2 bases and J by 7 bases, leaving 11 bases between them. The CDR3 loop is CASSYRATAEKLFF. The CDR3 DNA sequence: TGTGCCAGCAGTTACCGGGCGACAGCTGAAAAACTGTTTTTT.

This clone was seen a handful of times. V gene TRBV12-2 combines with J gene TRBJ1-5; TRBD1 was called by the table and not checked on the DNA. TRBV12-2 corresponds to a pseudogene. CDR3 length: 19 amino acids. In DNA form, the CDR3 reads TGTGCAAGTCGCTTCAGATGTGGGGGACAAGACGTTAGCAATCAGCCCCAGCATTTT. Translation: CASRFRCGGQDVSNQPQHF.

The chain joins TRBV20-1 to TRBJ2-7; D call uncertain. V lost 3 bases and J lost 3, with 15 bases in between. Per germline, CDR1 DFQATT and CDR2 SNEGSKA (reference sequence). The CDR3 totals 14 residues. The CDR3 nucleotides read TGCAGTGCTAGTATCGGTACTCGTAGCTACGAGCAGTACTTC. Amino acid sequence: CSASIGTRSYEQYF.

The V gene is TRBV6-4, the J gene TRBJ2-5; 8 bases fit TRBD1. This CDR3 contains 15 residues. CDR1 is MRHNA and CDR2 is SNTAGT in the germline V gene. V was clipped by 5 bases and J by 4 bases; unmatched bases: 9. DNA for the CDR3: TGTGCCAGCAGTCCCGGACAGGGTGGAGCAGAGACCCAGTACTTC. Its translation: CASSPGQGGAETQYF.